This entry features one T cell receptor (beta chain) sequence. The sample comes from a study of CD8+ T cells in alopecia areata. Study as a whole: Tofacitinib was given for 6 to 18 months, then stopped for 6 months.

Treatment meaning: oral pan-JAK inhibitor, 5-10 mg twice daily. Isolated RNA was reverse transcribed into cDNA used as the sequencing template. The repertoire was sequenced with immunoSEQ multiplex PCR; TCRdb's copy has only in-frame clones and lacks some. The sample yields about 180,000 clones, approximately 50% seen once. The germline V gene has CDR1 LNHDA and CDR2 SQIVND (reference sequence). Between the trimmed V and J ends, which lost 4 bases and 5 bases, there was a span of 9 bases. The CDR3 is 13 residues long. The sequenced sample was CD8+ T cells sorted from blood, obtained around week 54, from a patient treated with tofacitinib. The V and J genes are TRBV19 and TRBJ1-5; possible D gene TRBD1, 5 bases. This TCR was recovered from a human donor with alopecia areata. The CDR3 nucleotides are TGTGCCAGTAGTAAGGGGCAGTATCAGCCCCAGCATTTT. The encoded protein is CASSKGQYQPQHF.